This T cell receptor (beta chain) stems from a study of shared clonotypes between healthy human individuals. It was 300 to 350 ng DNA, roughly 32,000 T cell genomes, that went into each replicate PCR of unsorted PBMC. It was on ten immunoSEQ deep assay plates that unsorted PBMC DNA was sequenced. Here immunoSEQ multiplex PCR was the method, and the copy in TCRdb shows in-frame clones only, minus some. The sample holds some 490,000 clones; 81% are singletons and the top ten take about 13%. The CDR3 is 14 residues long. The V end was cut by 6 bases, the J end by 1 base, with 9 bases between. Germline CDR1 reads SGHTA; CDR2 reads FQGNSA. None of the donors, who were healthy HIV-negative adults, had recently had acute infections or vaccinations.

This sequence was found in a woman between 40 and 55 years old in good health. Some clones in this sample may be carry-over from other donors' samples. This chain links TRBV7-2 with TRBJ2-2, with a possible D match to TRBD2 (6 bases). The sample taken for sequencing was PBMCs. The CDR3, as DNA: TGTGCCAGCAGGGGGGGACGGAACACCGGGGAGCTGTTTTTT. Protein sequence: CASRGGRNTGELFF.